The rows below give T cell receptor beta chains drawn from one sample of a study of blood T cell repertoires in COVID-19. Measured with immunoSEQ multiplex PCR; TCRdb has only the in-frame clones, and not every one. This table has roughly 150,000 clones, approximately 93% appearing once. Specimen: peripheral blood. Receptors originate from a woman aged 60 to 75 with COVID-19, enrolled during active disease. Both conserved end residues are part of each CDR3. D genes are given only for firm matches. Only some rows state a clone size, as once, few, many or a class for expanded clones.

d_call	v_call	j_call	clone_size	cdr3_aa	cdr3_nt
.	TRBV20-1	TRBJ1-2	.	CSASRGEGYTF	TGCAGTGCCTCACGGGGGGAAGGCTACACCTTC
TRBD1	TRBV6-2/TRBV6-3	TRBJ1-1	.	CASSYLGQEGTEAFF	TGTGCCAGCAGTTATCTTGGACAGGAGGGGACTGAAGCTTTCTTT
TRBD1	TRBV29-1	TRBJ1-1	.	CSVRQGKTEAFF	TGCAGCGTTAGACAGGGTAAAACTGAAGCTTTCTTT
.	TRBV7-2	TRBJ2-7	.	CASSLGSAYEQYF	TGTGCCAGCAGCCTCGGGTCGGCCTACGAGCAGTACTTC
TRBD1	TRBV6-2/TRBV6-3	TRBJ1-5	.	CASSGDRAGNQPQHF	TGTGCCAGCAGTGGGGACAGGGCGGGCAATCAGCCCCAGCATTTT
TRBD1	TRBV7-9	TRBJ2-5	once	CASSWVTGGRETQYF	TGTGCCAGCAGCTGGGTGACAGGGGGTAGGGAGACCCAGTACTTC
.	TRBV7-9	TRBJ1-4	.	CASSITQLREKLFF	TGTGCCAGCAGCATAACCCAATTGCGGGAAAAACTGTTTTTT
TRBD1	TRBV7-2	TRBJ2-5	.	CASSLATTGTGMETQYF	TGTGCCAGCAGCTTAGCCACTACCGGGACAGGGATGGAGACCCAGTACTTC
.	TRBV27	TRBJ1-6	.	CASSLERRGNSPLHF	TGTGCCAGCAGTTTAGAACGGAGAGGGAATTCACCCCTCCACTTT
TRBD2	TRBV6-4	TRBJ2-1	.	CASSRTSGGAYEQFF	TGTGCCAGCAGTAGGACTAGCGGGGGGGCCTATGAGCAGTTCTTC
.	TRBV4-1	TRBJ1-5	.	CASSSRRTGNQPQHF	TGCGCCAGCAGCTCAAGAAGGACAGGCAATCAGCCCCAGCATTTT
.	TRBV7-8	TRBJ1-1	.	CASFINRAGTEAFF	TGTGCCAGCTTTATCAACAGGGCAGGCACTGAAGCTTTCTTT
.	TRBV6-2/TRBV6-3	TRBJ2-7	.	CASSYDRVGQLYEQYF	TGTGCCAGCAGTTACGATCGCGTGGGACAACTCTACGAGCAGTACTTC
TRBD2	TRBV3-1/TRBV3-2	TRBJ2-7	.	CASSQGRSGGTYEQYF	TGTGCCAGCAGCCAAGGACGCAGCGGGGGAACCTACGAGCAGTACTTC
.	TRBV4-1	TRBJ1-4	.	CASSQGRLTTGNEKLFF	TGCGCCAGCAGCCAAGGTCGACTTACCACAGGAAATGAAAAACTGTTTTTT
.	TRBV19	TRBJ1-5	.	CASSIQGRFSNQPQHF	TGTGCCAGTAGTATACAGGGAAGATTTAGCAATCAGCCCCAGCATTTT
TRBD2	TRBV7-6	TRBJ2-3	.	CASSLGLAGGADTQYF	TGTGCCAGCAGCTTAGGTTTAGCGGGGGGCGCAGATACGCAGTATTTT
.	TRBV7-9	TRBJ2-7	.	CASSLGAVVSYEQYF	TGTGCCAGCAGCTTGGGGGCGGTAGTCTCCTACGAGCAGTACTTC
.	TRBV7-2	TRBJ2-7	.	CASTASYEQYF	TGTGCCAGCACCGCGTCCTACGAGCAGTACTTC
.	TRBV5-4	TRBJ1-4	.	CASTFDSTNEKLFF	TGTGCCAGCACCTTCGACTCAACTAATGAAAAACTGTTTTTT
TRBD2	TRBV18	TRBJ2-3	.	CASSPRGGTDTQYF	TGTGCCAGCTCACCTCGGGGGGGCACAGATACGCAGTATTTT
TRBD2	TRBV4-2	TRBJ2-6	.	CASSQEGSGGGANVLTF	TGTGCCAGCAGCCAAGAAGGTAGCGGGGGTGGGGCCAACGTCCTGACTTTC
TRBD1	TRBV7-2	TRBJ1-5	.	CASSLATGRVNQPQHF	TGTGCCAGCAGCTTAGCGACAGGGCGAGTTAATCAGCCCCAGCATTTT
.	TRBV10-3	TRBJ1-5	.	CATQGQGSNQPQHF	TGTGCCACCCAAGGTCAGGGTAGCAATCAGCCCCAGCATTTT
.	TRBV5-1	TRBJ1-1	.	CASSLERGTEAFF	TGCGCCAGCAGCTTGGAACGGGGCACTGAAGCTTTCTTT
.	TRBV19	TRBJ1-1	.	CATRQGTEAFF	TGTGCCACCCGGCAGGGTACTGAAGCTTTCTTT
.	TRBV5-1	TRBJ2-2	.	CASSQPTGVAGELFF	TGCGCCAGCAGCCAACCGACCGGGGTAGCCGGGGAGCTGTTTTTT
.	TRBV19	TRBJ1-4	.	CASSVGAKLFF	TGTGCCAGTAGTGTGGGGGCAAAACTGTTTTTT
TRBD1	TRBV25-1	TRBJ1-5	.	CASSHAGGVGQPQHF	TGTGCCAGCAGTCACGCAGGGGGCGTAGGTCAGCCCCAGCATTTT